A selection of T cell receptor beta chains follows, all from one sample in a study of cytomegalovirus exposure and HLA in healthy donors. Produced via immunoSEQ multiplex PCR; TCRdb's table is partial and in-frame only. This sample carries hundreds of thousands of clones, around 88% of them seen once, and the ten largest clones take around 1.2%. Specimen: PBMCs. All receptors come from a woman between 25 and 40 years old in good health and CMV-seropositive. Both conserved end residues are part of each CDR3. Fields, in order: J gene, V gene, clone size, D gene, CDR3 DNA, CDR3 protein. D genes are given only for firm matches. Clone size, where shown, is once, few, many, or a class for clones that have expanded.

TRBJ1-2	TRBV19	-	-	TGTGCCAGTAGTATAGAGGGGCTGATCGATGGCTACACCTTC	CASSIEGLIDGYTF
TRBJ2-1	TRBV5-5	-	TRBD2	TGTGCCAGCAGCAGTAGCGGGAGCTCATCCGTAAAGAACAATGAGCAGTTCTTC	CASSSSGSSSVKNNEQFF
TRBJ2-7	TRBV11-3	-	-	TGTGCCAGCAGCTTAACGGGAGTCGCCTACGAGCAGTACTTC	CASSLTGVAYEQYF
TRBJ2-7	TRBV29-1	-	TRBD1	TGCAGCGTTGATAGTATCAGGGGGCTAGGCGAGCAGTACTTC	CSVDSIRGLGEQYF
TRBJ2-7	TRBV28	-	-	TGTGCCAGCAGGCAACTTGGACAGATCACCTACGAGCAGTACTTC	CASRQLGQITYEQYF
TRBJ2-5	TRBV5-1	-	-	TGCGCCAGCACCTTCCAGCGGGAAGAGACCCAGTACTTC	CASTFQREETQYF
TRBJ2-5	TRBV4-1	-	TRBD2	TGCGCCAGCAGCCAAGCCGTGACTAGCGGGAGTCTGGAGGCCCAGTACTTC	CASSQAVTSGSLEAQYF
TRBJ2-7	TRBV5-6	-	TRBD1	TGTGCCAGCAGCTTGGAAGGGGGCAGCGAGCAGTACTTC	CASSLEGGSEQYF
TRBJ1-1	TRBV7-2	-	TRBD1	TGTGCCAGCAAACCTAGACAGGGGCGGGCGGACACTGAAGCTTTCTTT	CASKPRQGRADTEAFF
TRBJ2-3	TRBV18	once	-	TGTGCCAGCTCGCTAGGGGTTGTTGACACAGATACGCAGTATTTT	CASSLGVVDTDTQYF
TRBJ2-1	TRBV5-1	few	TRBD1	TGCGCCAGCAGCCATCCGGACAGGAACAATGAGCAGTTCTTC	CASSHPDRNNEQFF
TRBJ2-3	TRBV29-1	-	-	TGCAGCGTTGAGAGGGCGGCAGGAAGAGATACGCAGTATTTT	CSVERAAGRDTQYF
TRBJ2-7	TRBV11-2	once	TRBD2	TGTGCCAGCAGCCAAAAAGGCGGGACTAACTCCTACGAGCAGTACTTC	CASSQKGGTNSYEQYF
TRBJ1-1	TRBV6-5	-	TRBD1	TGTGCCAGCAGTCAGACAGGGGTGGGGACTGAAGCTTTCTTT	CASSQTGVGTEAFF
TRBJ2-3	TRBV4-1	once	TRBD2	TGCGCCAGCAGCCAAGTGCTCGCGGGAGTCCCAGATACGCAGTATTTT	CASSQVLAGVPDTQYF
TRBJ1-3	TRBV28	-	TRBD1	TGTGCCAGCAGGCCCCCCGACAGGGACACTGGAAACACCATATATTTT	CASRPPDRDTGNTIYF
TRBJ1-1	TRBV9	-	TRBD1	TGTGCCAGCAGCCAAGATCAGGGGGGGAACACTGAAGCTTTCTTT	CASSQDQGGNTEAFF
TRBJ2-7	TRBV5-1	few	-	TGCGCCAGCAGCCCTGGCAGTGAGGCCTACGAGCAGTACTTC	CASSPGSEAYEQYF
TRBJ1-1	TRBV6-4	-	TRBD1	TGTGCCAGCAGTGCTCGACAGGGGGTTAACACTGAAGCTTTCTTT	CASSARQGVNTEAFF
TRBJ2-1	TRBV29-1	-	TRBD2	TGCAGCGTTGAAGGCGCGGGAGTCACAGATGAGCAGTTCTTC	CSVEGAGVTDEQFF